What follows are 21 T cell receptor beta chains derived from one specimen sequenced in a study of T cells expressing NK-cell markers. TCRdb processed the 5' RACE reads again and assigns one entry to each CDR3 protein, with no DNA. Listed are about 550,000 distinct CDR3 sequences; 3% to 4.5% falls within the top ten. The sample taken for sequencing was blood T cells: a sorted CD56 or NKG2C T cell subset, CD4+ or CD8+ T cells, or bulk PBMC T cells (not recorded which). Every receptor here comes from a man between 18 and 29 years old in good health.

The genes are TRBV20-1 and TRBJ2-1; TCRdb gives TRBD1 as the D gene, but with no DNA this cannot be confirmed. Germline V gives CDR1 DFQATT, CDR2 SNEGSKA (reference sequence). The CDR3 loop spans 15 amino acids. The CDR3 sequence is CSASPHGQTYNEQFF.

This rearrangement joins TRBV7-2 to TRBJ2-1. The V gene's germline CDR1 is SGHTA and CDR2 FQGNSA. The CDR3 extends over 14 amino acids. CDR3 residues: CASSLAQIKDEQFF.

This chain uses TRBV11-2 with TRBJ2-5; no DNA is available, so the TRBD2 call from TCRdb remains unchecked. This CDR3 contains 15 residues. Germline V gives CDR1 SGHAT, CDR2 FQNNGV. CDR3 sequence reads: CASSPLSGNQETQYF. Based on the CDR3 plus reference TRBV11-2 and TRBJ2-5, the full variable domain is EAGVAQSPRYKIIEKRQSVAFWCNPISGHATLYWYQQILGQGPKLLIQFQNNGVVDDSQLPKDRFSAERLKGVDSTLKIQPAKLEDSAVYLCASSPLSGNQETQYFGPGTRLLVL.

V gene TRBV5-6 combines with J gene TRBJ2-1; TCRdb returns TRBD2, unconfirmable since there is no DNA. The length of the CDR3 is 15 residues. Per the germline V gene, CDR1 is SGHDT and CDR2 is YYEEEE. This CDR3 reads CASSLNSGLRNEQFF. The entire variable domain, with the rest obtained from reference TRBV5-6 and TRBJ2-1, is as follows: DAGVTQSPTHLIKTRGQQVTLRCSPKSGHDTVSWYQQALGQGPQFIFQYYEEEERQRGNFPDRFSGHQFPNYSSELNVNALLLGDSALYLCASSLNSGLRNEQFFGPGTRLTVL.

V and J are TRBV12-3 or TRBV12-4 and TRBJ2-2; checking the TCRdb D call of TRBD1 is not possible without DNA. This CDR3 is 18 amino acids long. The CDR3 here is CASSLFNLQGADTGELFF.

V and J are TRBV24-1 and TRBJ2-2. In germline, CDR1 is KGHDR, CDR2 SFDVKD. The CDR3 sequence is 13 residues long. This CDR3 reads CATSLVGTGELFF.

This rearrangement joins TRBV6-5 to TRBJ2-3; the D call from TCRdb, TRBD2, cannot be confirmed without DNA. This CDR3 comprises 17 residues. Germline V gene data show CDR1 as MNHEY and CDR2 as SVGAGI. Here the CDR3 reads CASSYSTSGRDRDTQYF.

The chain uses TRBV7-8 and TRBJ2-3; TCRdb returns TRBD2, unconfirmable since there is no DNA. The CDR3 loop spans 18 amino acids. Germline CDR1 and CDR2: SGHVS and FQNEAQ. The CDR3 loop is CASSLALAGVRSTDTQYF.

V gene TRBV12-3 or TRBV12-4 combines with J gene TRBJ1-3. The CDR3 has 13 residues. This chain's CDR3 is CASSVRSGNTIYF.

The chain recombines TRBV27 with TRBJ2-1; there is no DNA to check the TCRdb D call of TRBD1. The CDR3 contains 17 residues. Germline lookup yields CDR1 MNHEY and CDR2 SMNVEV (reference sequence). CDR3: CASSARQGADVGDEQFF.

The rearrangement joins TRBV12-3 or TRBV12-4 to TRBJ2-3; TCRdb outputs TRBD2, but without DNA this stays unchecked. The CDR3 has 17 residues. The CDR3: CASRPLAGGPSGDTQYF.

The chain recombines TRBV10-3 with TRBJ1-1. Germline CDR1 and CDR2: ENHRY and SYGVKD. The CDR3 has 15 amino acids. This chain's CDR3 is CAISEHKGGYTEAFF.

The chain links TRBV20-1 to TRBJ2-1; the D gene TCRdb calls, TRBD2, cannot be checked with no DNA. The germline V gene encodes CDR1 DFQATT and CDR2 SNEGSKA (reference sequence). The CDR3 runs 13 residues. The CDR3 reads CSGLAANYNEQFF.

The V and J genes are TRBV3-1 and TRBJ2-3; the TCRdb call, TRBD1, lacks DNA for checking. CDR1 is LGHDT and CDR2 is YNNKEL in the germline V gene (reference sequence). This CDR3 comprises 17 residues. CDR3 region: CASSQEVRTGIGNTQYF.

This chain uses TRBV12-5 with TRBJ1-2. This CDR3 contains 12 residues. Germline V gene lookup returns CDR1 LGHNT and CDR2 FRNRAP. CDR3 loop: CASGLSFYGYTF.

The chain recombines TRBV11-2 with TRBJ1-6. This CDR3 is built from 16 residues. CDR1 SGHAT and CDR2 FQNNGV come from the germline V gene. The CDR3 reads CASSLFDSSLNSPLHF.

This CDR3 reads CASSLYFRSDNEQFF. The chain carries TRBV11-2 and TRBJ2-1. The CDR3 extends over 15 amino acids. The germline CDR1 and CDR2 sequences are SGHAT and FQNNGV. Complete variable domain (other parts from reference TRBV11-2 and TRBJ2-1): EAGVAQSPRYKIIEKRQSVAFWCNPISGHATLYWYQQILGQGPKLLIQFQNNGVVDDSQLPKDRFSAERLKGVDSTLKIQPAKLEDSAVYLCASSLYFRSDNEQFFGPGTRLTVL.

The genes are TRBV4-3 and TRBJ1-5; TCRdb designates TRBD1, a call that cannot be tested without DNA. This CDR3 is built from 15 residues. CDR1 LGHNA and CDR2 YSLEER come from the germline V gene. The CDR3 loop reads CASSQDRVLNQPQHF.

The chain recombines TRBV20-1 with TRBJ2-3; lacking DNA, the TRBD2 call made by TCRdb goes unchecked. CDR1 and CDR2 (germline): DFQATT, SNEGSKA (reference sequence). This CDR3 is 18 amino acids long. CDR3 residues: CSAPSLLAGGGSTDTQYF.

This chain joins TRBV7-6 and TRBJ2-5. This CDR3 contains 16 residues. CDR1 SGHVS and CDR2 FNYEAQ come from the germline V gene. The CDR3 sequence: CASSLGHNQRRETQYF. The variable domain in full, completed from reference TRBV7-6 and TRBJ2-5, reads GAGVSQSPRYKVTKRGQDVALRCDPISGHVSLYWYRQALGQGPEFLTYFNYEAQQDKSGLPNDRFSAERPEGSISTLTIQRTEQRDSAMYRCASSLGHNQRRETQYFGPGTRLLVL.

The chain has TRBV12-3 or TRBV12-4 and TRBJ1-5; the TCRdb D gene call, TRBD1, has no DNA to confirm it. The CDR3 is 14 residues long. Here the CDR3 reads CASSRTGGNQPQHF.